Shown below are 12 T cell receptor beta chains from a single sample sequenced in a study of T cell repertoires in cytomegalovirus infection. These receptors' antigens are unknown. TCRdb re-called the reads with MiXCR, one entry per CDR3 protein. The table lists around 710,000 distinct CDR3 sequences, about 29% of them singletons. Sequences were derived from cultured CD8+ T cells from PBMCs, sampled from culture after CMV antigen stimulation. The receptors here all came from a human donor in good health (CMV status not recorded). Some clones in this sample may be carry-over from other donors' samples.

In its sample, this clonotype was seen a few times. The chain employs TRBV6-5 and TRBJ1-4; D not certain. The germline CDR1 and CDR2 sequences are MNHEY and SVGAGI. With 4 bases removed from V and 4 bases from J, the gap between germline ends came to 10 bases. This CDR3 spans 14 amino acids. This CDR3 is CASSSTEFNEKLFF. The CDR3 DNA reads as TGTGCCAGCAGTTCAACGGAGTTTAATGAAAAACTGTTTTTT.

This chain uses TRBV14 with TRBJ1-2; no clear D gene. V was clipped by 1 base and J by 4 bases, with 7 bases between them. Per germline, CDR1 SGHDN and CDR2 FVKESK. The CDR3 has 13 residues. The CDR3 sequence is CASSQGKSYGYTF. In nucleotides, the CDR3 is TGTGCCAGCAGCCAAGGAAAGTCCTATGGCTACACCTTC.

The chain combines TRBV6-2 or TRBV6-3 with TRBJ2-4; D is undetermined. Germline V gene sequence: CDR1 MNHEY, CDR2 SVGEGT. The CDR3 sequence is 13 residues long. V was pared by 5 bases and J by 6 bases, with 11 bases between. CDR3 in amino acids: CASSADLGNIQYF. The CDR3 nucleotides are TGTGCCAGCAGTGCGGACCTCGGAAACATTCAGTACTTC.

In this sample, this clonotype turned up many times. The chain combines TRBV6-1 with TRBJ2-7, with D possibly TRBD2 on 6 matching bases. The CDR3 has 15 amino acids. Germline loops: CDR1 MNHNS, CDR2 SASEGT. Trimming stripped 6 bases from V and 3 bases from J, with 18 bases between. The CDR3 protein is CASSSGRRVVYEQYF. CDR3 nucleotide sequence: TGTGCCAGCAGCAGTGGAAGGAGGGTTGTCTACGAGCAGTACTTC.

J is TRBJ1-2 and V is TRBV6-1, with 11 bases aligning to TRBD1. V lost 6 bases and J lost 5; bases outside the gene matches: 14. The CDR3 has 17 amino acids. Germline V lookup: CDR1 MNHNS, CDR2 SASEGT. CDR3 sequence reads: CASSPTVRTGGSYGYTF. Here the CDR3 DNA reads TGTGCCAGCAGCCCCACCGTCCGGACAGGGGGCAGTTATGGCTACACCTTC.

The table lists this clonotype with a few counts. The genes are TRBV3-1 and TRBJ1-2; 10 bases are shared with TRBD1. Trimming cost V 3 bases and J 4 bases; bases outside gene matches: 8. Germline CDR1 LGHDT, CDR2 YNNKEL (reference sequence). The CDR3 extends over 16 amino acids. CDR3 sequence (DNA): TGTGCCAGCAGCCACGCCAGGACAGGGGGGATCTATGGCTACACCTTC. It translates to CASSHARTGGIYGYTF.

The chain has TRBV20-1 and TRBJ2-5; 8 bases line up with TRBD2. Germline V lookup: CDR1 DFQATT, CDR2 SNEGSKA (reference sequence). This CDR3 has 16 residues. The V and J ends lost 7 bases and 4 bases, in that order; junction bases with no gene match: 17. The CDR3 sequence: CSVEGWASGSVETQYF. CDR3 nucleotides: TGCAGTGTTGAGGGGTGGGCTAGCGGGTCCGTAGAGACCCAGTACTTC.

V usage is TRBV27 and J usage is TRBJ2-3; the D gene is possibly TRBD2 (5 bases). CDR1 and CDR2 (germline): MNHEY, SMNVEV (reference sequence). The V gene lost 5 bases and the J gene lost 0 bases, with 12 bases spanning the gap. The CDR3 sequence is 15 residues long. The CDR3 DNA reads TGTGCCAGCAGTCGAGGGTTTGCTAGCACAGATACGCAGTATTTT. It is translated as CASSRGFASTDTQYF.

J is TRBJ2-3 and V is TRBV15, with 8 bases matching TRBD2. The CDR3 is 16 amino acids. Germline V lookup: CDR1 LNHNV, CDR2 YYDKDF (reference sequence). Unmatched junction bases numbered 9, after V lost 0 bases and J lost 7 bases. The DNA for the CDR3 is TGTGCCACCAGCAGAGATATAGCGGGGATTTACAATACGCAGTATTTT. Its translation is CATSRDIAGIYNTQYF. The full variable domain, its missing parts supplied by reference TRBV15 and TRBJ2-3, is DAMVIQNPRYQVTQFGKPVTLSCSQTLNHNVMYWYQQKSSQAPKLLFHYYDKDFNNEADTPDNFQSRRPNTSFCFLDIRSPGLGDTAMYLCATSRDIAGIYNTQYFGPGTRLTVL.

The chain is built from TRBV7-8 and TRBJ1-1, with D possibly being TRBD1 (5 bases). Germline CDR1 and CDR2: SGHVS and FQNEAQ. Trimming stripped 6 bases from V and 9 bases from J, with 11 bases between. The CDR3 loop spans 11 amino acids. The CDR3 sequence is CASSSGAQAFF. The CDR3 DNA reads as TGTGCCAGCAGTTCCGGGGCCCAAGCTTTCTTT.

The rearrangement links TRBV28 to TRBJ1-2, with a weak D call TRBD1 (5 bases). V shed 5 bases and J shed 3 bases, with 25 bases lying between them. CDR1 and CDR2 (germline): MDHEN, SYDVKM. The CDR3 has 18 amino acids. The CDR3 loop is CASSGLPGLLLVDYGYTF. The CDR3 bases are TGTGCCAGCAGTGGGCTACCGGGACTCCTCCTCGTCGACTATGGCTACACCTTC.

This clonotype was seen repeatedly, ten times or more. V usage is TRBV7-8 and J usage is TRBJ2-1; D tentatively reads TRBD1 or TRBD2 (5 bases each). Trimming shortened V by 6 bases and J by 3 bases, and 18 bases separated the two germline ends. The CDR3 consists of 16 residues. CDR1 and CDR2 from the germline V gene are SGHVS and FQNEAQ. The CDR3 DNA sequence: TGTGCCAGCAGAGCCCCGGGACCCAGGTACTACAATGAGCAGTTCTTC. This encodes CASRAPGPRYYNEQFF.